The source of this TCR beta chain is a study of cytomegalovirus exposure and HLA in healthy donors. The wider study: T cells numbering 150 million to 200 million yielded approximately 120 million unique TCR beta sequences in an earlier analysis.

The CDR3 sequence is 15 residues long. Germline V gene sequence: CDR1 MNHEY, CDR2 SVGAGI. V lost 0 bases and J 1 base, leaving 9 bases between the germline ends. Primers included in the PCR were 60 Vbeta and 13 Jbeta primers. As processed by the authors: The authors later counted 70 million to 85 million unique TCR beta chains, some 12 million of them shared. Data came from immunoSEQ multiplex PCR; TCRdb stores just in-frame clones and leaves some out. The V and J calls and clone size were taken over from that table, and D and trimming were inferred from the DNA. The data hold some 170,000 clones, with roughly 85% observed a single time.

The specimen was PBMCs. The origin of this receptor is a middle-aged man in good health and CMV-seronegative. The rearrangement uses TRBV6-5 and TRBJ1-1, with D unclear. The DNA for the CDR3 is TGTGCCAGCAGTTACTCCGGGGTGTGGAACACTGAAGCTTTCTTT. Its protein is CASSYSGVWNTEAFF.